These T cell receptor beta chains were read from a single sample in a study of tumor-infiltrating lymphocytes in primary liver carcinoma. MiXCR, run by TCRdb on the multiplex PCR reads, gives a single entry per CDR3 protein. Seen here are about 200,000 distinct CDR3 sequences, 65% observed once, and the top ten hold roughly 6.4%. Sequencing was performed on peripheral blood. Source of these receptors: a woman in her fifties or sixties with primary liver carcinoma and hepatitis B virus infection. Both conserved end residues are part of each CDR3. Fields, in order: CDR3 protein, V gene, J gene.

CDR3 protein: CASSQGQGLYEQYF
V gene: TRBV14
J gene: TRBJ2-7

CDR3 protein: CSVTFGGLAEQYF
V gene: TRBV29-1
J gene: TRBJ2-7

CDR3 protein: CASSLEGTEHYEQYF
V gene: TRBV11-2
J gene: TRBJ2-7

CDR3 protein: CASSQGGTPLHF
V gene: TRBV14
J gene: TRBJ1-6

CDR3 protein: CATARTGRWERNIQYF
V gene: TRBV11-2
J gene: TRBJ2-4

CDR3 protein: CASSGRLVAYEQYF
V gene: TRBV6-1
J gene: TRBJ2-7

CDR3 protein: CASGLGTSGTGEQFF
V gene: TRBV12-5
J gene: TRBJ2-1

CDR3 protein: CASMGWQSGDNEQFF
V gene: TRBV7-9
J gene: TRBJ2-1

CDR3 protein: CASSSEYDSGSWGSTGTQYF
V gene: TRBV28
J gene: TRBJ2-3

CDR3 protein: CASSPTGDYQPQHF
V gene: TRBV6-1
J gene: TRBJ1-5

CDR3 protein: CASSYRRNNQPQHF
V gene: TRBV6-5
J gene: TRBJ1-5

CDR3 protein: CARSRTSGSGETQYF
V gene: TRBV30
J gene: TRBJ2-5

CDR3 protein: CAGSLESKGTQYF
V gene: TRBV11-2
J gene: TRBJ2-5

CDR3 protein: CASILTRTGLSTDTQYF
V gene: TRBV7-3
J gene: TRBJ2-3

CDR3 protein: CASSASGQGTYEQYF
V gene: TRBV28
J gene: TRBJ2-7

CDR3 protein: CSVVEAGEQFF
V gene: TRBV29-1
J gene: TRBJ2-1

CDR3 protein: CAGSYKDWTEAFF
V gene: TRBV11-2
J gene: TRBJ1-1

CDR3 protein: CASSSSPSGQGLLGNEQFF
V gene: TRBV5-1
J gene: TRBJ2-1

CDR3 protein: CASSSGQTMNTKAFF
V gene: TRBV11-2
J gene: TRBJ1-1

CDR3 protein: CASSLHGRGLSGYTF
V gene: TRBV7-8
J gene: TRBJ1-2

CDR3 protein: CASSPGQTPSRETQYF
V gene: TRBV5-4
J gene: TRBJ2-5

CDR3 protein: CACIPTPTSNTEAVF
V gene: TRBV6-1
J gene: TRBJ1-1

CDR3 protein: CASRPGGYSNQPQHF
V gene: TRBV28
J gene: TRBJ1-5

CDR3 protein: CASRIRNNTEAFF
V gene: TRBV12-3/TRBV12-4
J gene: TRBJ1-1

CDR3 protein: CASSYSTADWTERNGYTF
V gene: TRBV6-5
J gene: TRBJ1-2

CDR3 protein: CAIGRAGGPIEQFF
V gene: TRBV10-3
J gene: TRBJ2-1

CDR3 protein: CASNQPGENTEAFF
V gene: TRBV6-5
J gene: TRBJ1-1

CDR3 protein: CASSWRTASTNEKLFF
V gene: TRBV5-1
J gene: TRBJ1-4

CDR3 protein: CSVGLTNSEQSF
V gene: TRBV29-1
J gene: TRBJ2-1

CDR3 protein: CASSLCFGASDGYTF
V gene: TRBV5-6
J gene: TRBJ1-2

CDR3 protein: CVSSFLRRRFNEQFF
V gene: TRBV11-2
J gene: TRBJ2-1

CDR3 protein: CASSLHGPPGNTIYF
V gene: TRBV11-3
J gene: TRBJ1-3

CDR3 protein: CSALVSGGQSQHF
V gene: TRBV29-1
J gene: TRBJ1-5

CDR3 protein: CTSNPTFTAGSKDEQYF
V gene: TRBV11-2
J gene: TRBJ2-7

CDR3 protein: CASSIYRTSGCPHEQFF
V gene: TRBV19
J gene: TRBJ2-1

CDR3 protein: CAYDTGIYYGCTF
V gene: TRBV30
J gene: TRBJ1-2

CDR3 protein: CASSRVPHTPFF
V gene: TRBV28
J gene: TRBJ2-1

CDR3 protein: CASSLREWGPNNEQFF
V gene: TRBV11-2
J gene: TRBJ2-1

CDR3 protein: CASSRGLVSSYNEQFF
V gene: TRBV5-5
J gene: TRBJ2-1

CDR3 protein: CAGRSSGKGTDTQYF
V gene: TRBV6-1
J gene: TRBJ2-3

CDR3 protein: CASSIQPLNSRLHF
V gene: TRBV11-2
J gene: TRBJ1-6

CDR3 protein: CASRSGGHDTQYF
V gene: TRBV28
J gene: TRBJ2-3